These 20 T cell receptor beta chains were all obtained from the same sample, sequenced in a study of CD8+ T cells in alopecia areata. RNA was isolated and reverse transcribed to cDNA, the sequencing template. TCRdb's table, derived via immunoSEQ multiplex PCR, lists solely in-frame clones and lacks some. The data hold around 82,000 clones, with 51% observed a single time. Sequenced material: NKG2D-high CD8+ T cells sorted from blood. These receptors all come from a human donor with alopecia areata.

The gene calls are TRBV13 and TRBJ2-7; 9 bases are a match to TRBD2. CDR1 is PRHDT, CDR2 FYEKMQ, per germline (reference sequence). J was trimmed by 0 bases and V by 8 bases; bases with no gene match: 14. The CDR3 sequence is 17 residues long. CDR3 nucleotide sequence: TGTGCCAGCTCCCGGGCCGATAGCGGGAGAGTCTCCTACGAGCAGTACTTC. It encodes CASSRADSGRVSYEQYF. Filled out from reference TRBV13 and TRBJ2-7, the complete variable domain reads AAGVIQSPRHLIKEKRETATLKCYPIPRHDTVYWYQQGPGQDPQFLISFYEKMQSDKGSIPDRFSAQQFSDYHSELNMSSLELGDSALYFCASSRADSGRVSYEQYFGPGTRLTVT.

The rearrangement links TRBV25-1 to TRBJ2-7, with 11 nucleotides matching TRBD1. The CDR3 extends over 13 amino acids. V was pared by 4 bases and J by 6 bases, with 2 bases of the junction left unmatched. Germline CDR1 MGHDK, CDR2 SYGVNS. The CDR3 loop reads CASSVGTGGEQYF. The DNA of the CDR3 is TGTGCCAGCAGTGTAGGGACAGGGGGCGAGCAGTACTTC.

This clone was counted between two and nine times. V gene TRBV2 combines with J gene TRBJ1-6, with a weak D call TRBD1 (6 bases). CDR3 length: 14 amino acids. Trimming took 3 bases from V and 9 from J, leaving 12 bases between them. Looked up from germline, CDR1 is SNHLY and CDR2 is FYNNEI. CDR3 protein: CASSDPGDGSPLHF. The DNA for the CDR3 is TGTGCCAGCAGTGATCCAGGGGATGGTTCACCCCTCCACTTT.

The chain couples TRBV7-9 to TRBJ2-3; D is unresolved. The CDR3 consists of 12 residues. The germline CDR1 and CDR2 sequences are SEHNR and FQNEAQ (reference sequence). V was pared by 1 base and J by 4 bases, with 3 bases between. CDR3 bases: TGTGCCAGCAGCTTAGTCCCAGATACGCAGTATTTT. Residues: CASSLVPDTQYF.

This clone occurred a few times. The chain carries TRBV28 and TRBJ2-7, with D hard to call. This CDR3 has 10 residues. The germline CDR1 and CDR2 sequences are MDHEN and SYDVKM. V lost 6 bases and J lost 6, with 6 bases in between. The CDR3 DNA is TGTGCCAGCAGCGGGCTCGAGCAGTACTTC. Its protein is CASSGLEQYF.

This chain joins TRBV11-2 and TRBJ2-7; D possibly corresponds to TRBD2 (6 bases). This CDR3 region has 14 residues. Germline V lookup: CDR1 SGHAT, CDR2 FQNNGV. V shed 5 bases and J shed 3 bases, with 14 bases lying between them. The CDR3 DNA is TGTGCCAGCAGCCCCGGCGGGAACGGCTACGAGCAGTACTTC. It codes for CASSPGGNGYEQYF. Looking up the rest from reference TRBV11-2 and TRBJ2-7 gives the full variable domain: EAGVAQSPRYKIIEKRQSVAFWCNPISGHATLYWYQQILGQGPKLLIQFQNNGVVDDSQLPKDRFSAERLKGVDSTLKIQPAKLEDSAVYLCASSPGGNGYEQYFGPGTRLTVT.

In its sample, this clone was seen a few times. V usage is TRBV14 and J usage is TRBJ1-1; the D gene is possibly TRBD1 (5 bases). Between the trimmed V and J ends, which lost 4 bases and 5 bases, there was a span of 11 bases. The length of the CDR3 is 13 residues. Germline V gene lookup returns CDR1 SGHDN and CDR2 FVKESK. The CDR3 DNA sequence: TGTGCCAGCAGCCTTATCGGGGGGACTGAAGCTTTCTTT. Translation gives CASSLIGGTEAFF. Filled out from reference TRBV14 and TRBJ1-1, the complete variable domain reads EAGVTQFPSHSVIEKGQTVTLRCDPISGHDNLYWYRRVMGKEIKFLLHFVKESKQDESGMPNNRFLAERTGGTYSTLKVQPAELEDSGVYFCASSLIGGTEAFFGQGTRLTVV.

This clone was observed a few times. The chain is built from TRBV5-6 and TRBJ2-1; D not resolved. The V gene lost 6 bases and the J gene lost 1 base, with 17 bases spanning the gap. CDR1 is SGHDT and CDR2 is YYEEEE in the germline V gene. This CDR3 region has 16 residues. Here the CDR3 reads CASNGPSLGSYNEQFF. The CDR3 nucleotides read TGTGCCAGCAACGGGCCCTCCCTAGGATCCTACAATGAGCAGTTCTTC.

This chain uses TRBV30 with TRBJ2-1; no clear D gene. CDR3 length: 10 residues. Germline CDR1 is GTSNPN and CDR2 is SVGIG (reference sequence). Trimming took 5 bases from V and 9 from J, leaving 8 bases between them. The chain's CDR3 is CAWGPPEQFF. DNA for the CDR3: TGTGCCTGGGGCCCCCCTGAGCAGTTCTTC.

This rearrangement joins TRBV29-1 to TRBJ1-1, with TRBD1 matching 8 bases. The junction had 6 bases not matched to a gene; V was cut back by 3 bases and J by 3 bases. There are 14 residues in the CDR3. Per germline, CDR1 SQVTM and CDR2 ANQGSEA. CDR3 residues: CSVDAGGWHTEAFF. The CDR3 DNA follows: TGCAGCGTTGACGCAGGGGGCTGGCACACTGAAGCTTTCTTT. Full variable domain (missing parts from reference TRBV29-1 and TRBJ1-1): SAVISQKPSRDICQRGTSLTIQCQVDSQVTMMFWYRQQPGQSLTLIATANQGSEATYESGFVIDKFPISRPNLTFSTLTVSNMSPEDSSIYLCSVDAGGWHTEAFFGQGTRLTVV.

The V and J genes are TRBV7-7 and TRBJ2-5, with a possible D match to TRBD1 (5 bases). The V end was cut by 5 bases, the J end by 5 bases, with 15 bases between. Germline CDR1 SSHAT, CDR2 FNYEAQ (reference sequence). CDR3 length: 14 residues. The CDR3 sequence is CASSLSGFRETQYF. CDR3 DNA sequence: TGTGCCAGCAGCCTCTCAGGGTTCCGGGAGACCCAGTACTTC.

The table lists this clone with a few counts. V and J are TRBV29-1 and TRBJ2-2; no reliable D call. Germline assignment: CDR1 SQVTM and CDR2 ANQGSEA. Trimming removed 5 bases from V and 8 bases from J, with 6 bases in between. The CDR3 totals 10 residues. Here the CDR3 reads CSVWLGELFF. CDR3 DNA sequence: TGCAGCGTTTGGTTGGGGGAGCTGTTTTTT.

This clone was observed a single time. The chain joins TRBV10-3 to TRBJ2-7; D not resolved. The ends were cut back, 5 bases at V and 2 bases at J, with 10 bases in the middle. The germline gives CDR1 ENHRY, CDR2 SYGVKD. The CDR3 sequence is 13 residues long. CDR3 nucleotide sequence: TGTGCCATCAGTAGGCAGGACGCCTACGAGCAGTACTTC. Its translation is CAISRQDAYEQYF.

The genes are TRBV30 and TRBJ2-7, with 9 bases fitting TRBD1. The CDR3 runs 11 residues. Germline lookup yields CDR1 GTSNPN and CDR2 SVGIG (reference sequence). The V segment lost 5 bases and the J segment 6 bases; nucleotides outside the gene matches: 2. CDR3 nucleotides: TGTGCCTGGGGGACAGGGCTCGAGCAGTACTTC. This encodes CAWGTGLEQYF.

This clone was recorded a few times. A junction boundary mismatches the germline segment, possibly from a read error. The genes are TRBV29-1 and TRBJ2-7; 8 bases fit TRBD1. Per the germline V gene, CDR1 is SQVTM and CDR2 is ANQGSEA. This CDR3 is built from 13 residues. The CDR3 DNA follows: TGCAGCGCTGAATCTGACAGGGGCCACGAGCAGTACTTC. Its translation is CSAESDRGHEQYF.

V gene TRBV4-1 combines with J gene TRBJ2-5; 11 bases are shared with TRBD1. The CDR3 consists of 15 residues. Trimming at V came to 5 bases and at J to 5 bases, leaving 7 bases not matched to a gene. CDR1 is MGHRA, CDR2 YSYEKL, per germline. The CDR3 DNA is TGCGCCAGCAGCTACCGGGACAGGGGGGAGGAGACCCAGTACTTC. It yields the protein CASSYRDRGEETQYF.

J is TRBJ2-5 and V is TRBV4-1; D assignment may be TRBD1 or TRBD2 (5 bases each). Between the trimmed V and J ends, which lost 5 bases and 1 base, there was a span of 11 bases. The CDR3 has 14 amino acids. The germline V gene has CDR1 MGHRA and CDR2 YSYEKL. In DNA form, the CDR3 reads TGCGCCAGCAGCGTCGGGACGGTCCAAGAGACCCAGTACTTC. Translated, it gives CASSVGTVQETQYF.

Only a few counts were recorded for this clone. The chain employs TRBV11-2 and TRBJ2-7; TRBD1 agrees at 10 bases. Per the germline V gene, CDR1 is SGHAT and CDR2 is FQNNGV. CDR3 length: 16 residues. Trimming took 1 base from V and 6 from J; bases not matched to a gene: 9. The CDR3 loop is CASSLGSWDRGGEQYF. As DNA, the CDR3 is TGTGCCAGCAGCTTAGGGTCTTGGGACAGGGGAGGCGAGCAGTACTTC.

This clone occurred a few times. This chain uses TRBV9 with TRBJ2-5, with D possibly TRBD1 on 5 matching bases. V lost 4 bases, J lost 2 bases, and 12 bases lay in between. The CDR3 is made up of 14 amino acids. CDR1 and CDR2 (germline): SGDLS, YYNGEE. The CDR3 bases are TGTGCCAGCAGCCCATGGACAAAACAAGAGACCCAGTACTTC. Encoded protein: CASSPWTKQETQYF.

This clone has a single count. The chain joins TRBV5-6 to TRBJ2-7; tentatively, D is TRBD1 (6 bases). This CDR3 region has 14 residues. Germline CDR1 SGHDT, CDR2 YYEEEE. V was shortened by 2 bases and J by 3 bases, with 12 bases between the two germline ends. CDR3: CASSFTDRFYEQYF. In DNA, the CDR3 is TGTGCCAGCAGCTTCACCGACAGGTTCTACGAGCAGTACTTC.